This T cell receptor (beta chain) was documented in a study of blood T cell repertoires in COVID-19. Background on the study: T cells, B-cell-depleted T cells, or PBMCs provided the cDNA or gDNA that served as material.

Measured with immunoSEQ multiplex PCR; TCRdb has only the in-frame clones, and not every one. The sample shows about 170,000 clones, around 82% of them seen only once. Between the trimmed V and J ends, which lost 4 bases and 4 bases, there was a span of 16 bases. CDR1 and CDR2 (germline): MNHEY, SVGAGI. The CDR3 length is 15 residues. The genes are TRBV6-5 and TRBJ2-5; weak D call: TRBD1 (6 bases). The sample comprised peripheral blood. The receptor's source is a man between 65 and 85 years old with active or convalescent COVID-19. Here the CDR3 reads CASSSLPQGGETQYF. The CDR3 region has the DNA TGTGCCAGCAGTTCCTTACCACAGGGCGGAGAGACCCAGTACTTC.